This T cell receptor (beta chain) is from a study of beta chain features in type 1 diabetes. Study observations and caveats: The study found moderately but significantly shorter TCRB CDR3s in all four CD4+ subsets of Type 1 diabetes patients. Cells with high TCR expression could be over-represented when cDNA is sequenced.

Investigators reverse transcribed all isolated RNA, so they sequenced expressed TCRB transcripts. Clones were sequenced by immunoSEQ multiplex PCR, and TCRdb holds only the in-frame ones, with some missing. The sample has 300,000 or so clones; approximately 10% are singletons. This CDR3 contains 17 residues. The germline gives CDR1 MGHRA, CDR2 YSYEKL. V shed 0 bases, J shed 9 bases, and the junction held 10 bases outside the gene matches. This clone has a handful of counts. Its cognate antigen is unknown. The origin of this receptor is a man aged 30-40 years with type 1 diabetes. The sequenced sample consisted of central memory CD4+ T cells from blood. V and J are TRBV4-1 and TRBJ2-1; 11 nucleotides agree with TRBD2. The CDR3 nucleotides read TGCGCCAGCAGCCAAGATATTGGGGCTAGCGGGGGGTCTGAGCAGTTCTTC. Encoded protein: CASSQDIGASGGSEQFF.